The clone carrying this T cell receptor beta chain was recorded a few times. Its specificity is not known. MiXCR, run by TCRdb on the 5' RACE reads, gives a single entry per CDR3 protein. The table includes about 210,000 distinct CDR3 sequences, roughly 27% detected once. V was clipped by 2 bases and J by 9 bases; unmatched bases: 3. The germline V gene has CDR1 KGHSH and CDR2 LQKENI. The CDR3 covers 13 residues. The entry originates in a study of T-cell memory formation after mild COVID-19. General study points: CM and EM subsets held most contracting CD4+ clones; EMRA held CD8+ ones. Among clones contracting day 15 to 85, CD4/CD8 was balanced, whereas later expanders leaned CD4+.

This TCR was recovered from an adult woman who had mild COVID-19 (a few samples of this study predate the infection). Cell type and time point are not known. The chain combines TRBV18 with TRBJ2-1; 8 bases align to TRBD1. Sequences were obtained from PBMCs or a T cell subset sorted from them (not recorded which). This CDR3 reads CASSPSQGAEQFF. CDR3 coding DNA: TGTGCCAGCTCACCATCCCAGGGGGCTGAGCAGTTCTTC. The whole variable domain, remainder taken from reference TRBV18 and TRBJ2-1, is NAGVMQNPRHLVRRRGQEARLRCSPMKGHSHVYWYRQLPEEGLKFMVYLQKENIIDESGMPKERFSAEFPKEGPSILRIQQVVRGDSAAYFCASSPSQGAEQFFGPGTRLTVL.